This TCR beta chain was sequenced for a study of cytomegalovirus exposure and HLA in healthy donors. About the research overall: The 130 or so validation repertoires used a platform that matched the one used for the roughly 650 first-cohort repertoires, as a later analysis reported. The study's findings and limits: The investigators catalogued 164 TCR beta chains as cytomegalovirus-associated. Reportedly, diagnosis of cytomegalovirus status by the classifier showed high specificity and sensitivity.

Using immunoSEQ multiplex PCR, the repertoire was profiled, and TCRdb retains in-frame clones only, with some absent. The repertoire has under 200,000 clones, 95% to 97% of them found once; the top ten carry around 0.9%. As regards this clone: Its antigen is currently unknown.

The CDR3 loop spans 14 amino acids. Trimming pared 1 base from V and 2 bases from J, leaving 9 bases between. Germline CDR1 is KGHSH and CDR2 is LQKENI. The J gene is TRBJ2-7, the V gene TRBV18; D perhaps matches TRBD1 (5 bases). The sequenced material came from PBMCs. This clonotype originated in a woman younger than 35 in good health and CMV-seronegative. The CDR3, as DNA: TGTGCCAGCTCACCACTCCAAGGGGCCTACGAGCAGTACTTC. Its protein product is CASSPLQGAYEQYF. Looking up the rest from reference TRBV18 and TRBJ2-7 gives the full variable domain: NAGVMQNPRHLVRRRGQEARLRCSPMKGHSHVYWYRQLPEEGLKFMVYLQKENIIDESGMPKERFSAEFPKEGPSILRIQQVVRGDSAAYFCASSPLQGAYEQYFGPGTRLTVT.